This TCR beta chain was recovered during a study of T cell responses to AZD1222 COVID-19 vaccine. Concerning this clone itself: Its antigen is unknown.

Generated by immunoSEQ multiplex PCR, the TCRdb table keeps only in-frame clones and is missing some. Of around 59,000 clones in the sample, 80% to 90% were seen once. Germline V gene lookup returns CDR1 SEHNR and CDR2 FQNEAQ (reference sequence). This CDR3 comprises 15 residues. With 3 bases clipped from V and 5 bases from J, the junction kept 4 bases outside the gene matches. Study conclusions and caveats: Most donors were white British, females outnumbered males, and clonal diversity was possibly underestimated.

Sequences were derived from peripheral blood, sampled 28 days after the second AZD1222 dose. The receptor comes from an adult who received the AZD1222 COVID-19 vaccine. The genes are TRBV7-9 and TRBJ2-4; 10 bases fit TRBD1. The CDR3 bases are TGTGCCAGCAGCTTTGCGGGGACAGGGGAAAACATTCAGTACTTC. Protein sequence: CASSFAGTGENIQYF.